The 15 T cell receptor beta chains in this list originate from one sample, sequenced in a study of radiotherapy plus CTLA-4 blockade in lung cancer. TCRdb's copy holds only in-frame clones and misses some; the assay was immunoSEQ multiplex PCR. This sample has approximately 78,000 clones, with around 82% found just once. The sample in question was peripheral blood, obtained from a patient treated with radiotherapy plus ipilimumab. Every receptor here comes from a human donor with non-small cell lung cancer who had a complete response to radiotherapy plus ipilimumab.

The genes are TRBV6-6 and TRBJ1-1, with unresolved D. This CDR3 is 13 amino acids long. Germline assignment: CDR1 MNHNY and CDR2 SVGAGI (reference sequence). V lost 6 bases, J lost 1 base, and 9 bases lay in between. The CDR3 loop is CASSRTTNTEAFF. As DNA, the CDR3 is TGTGCCAGCAGCCGAACAACGAACACTGAAGCTTTCTTT.

This clone was seen once. The J gene is TRBJ1-1, the V gene TRBV18, with TRBD1 matching 9 bases. With V trimmed by 4 bases and J by 1 base, 1 base remained unmatched. Germline lookup yields CDR1 KGHSH and CDR2 LQKENI. The CDR3 runs to 14 residues. The CDR3 DNA sequence: TGTGCCAGCTCACAGGGACAGGGGAACACTGAAGCTTTCTTT. Its translation: CASSQGQGNTEAFF. The full variable domain, completed using reference TRBV18 and TRBJ1-1, is NAGVMQNPRHLVRRRGQEARLRCSPMKGHSHVYWYRQLPEEGLKFMVYLQKENIIDESGMPKERFSAEFPKEGPSILRIQQVVRGDSAAYFCASSQGQGNTEAFFGQGTRLTVV.

The chain uses TRBV6-5 and TRBJ2-4; D is unresolved. This CDR3 is built from 13 residues. The V and J ends lost 4 bases and 1 base respectively, with 5 bases between them. CDR1 MNHEY and CDR2 SVGAGI come from the germline V gene. The CDR3 protein is CASSFGAKNIQYF. The CDR3 DNA follows: TGTGCCAGCAGTTTCGGGGCCAAAAACATTCAGTACTTC.

This clone was found once. The chain joins TRBV29-1 to TRBJ2-1; 7 nucleotides align to TRBD1. After removal of 6 bases from V and 2 bases from J, the junction contained 10 bases not matched to a gene. In germline, CDR1 is SQVTM, CDR2 ANQGSEA. CDR3 length equals 15 residues. In DNA form, the CDR3 reads TGCAGCGTCGGAGTCGACAGGGAACCCTACAATGAGCAGTTCTTC. It encodes CSVGVDREPYNEQFF.

This clone was detected once. This chain links TRBV6-1 with TRBJ1-1; D unresolved. Trimming removed 3 bases at V and 1 base at J, with 6 bases between. CDR1 MNHNS and CDR2 SASEGT come from the germline V gene. There are 13 residues in the CDR3. The CDR3 loop reads CASSDSGNTEAFF. CDR3 nucleotide sequence: TGTGCCAGCAGTGATAGCGGGAACACTGAAGCTTTCTTT.

This rearrangement joins TRBV27 to TRBJ2-3, with 7 nucleotides matching TRBD1. After removal of 6 bases from V and 0 bases from J, the junction contained 3 bases not matched to a gene. Germline lookup yields CDR1 MNHEY and CDR2 SMNVEV (reference sequence). The CDR3 spans 14 residues. This CDR3 is CASSGQASTDTQYF. The CDR3 DNA follows: TGTGCCAGCAGCGGACAGGCTAGCACAGATACGCAGTATTTT.

This clone was counted between two and nine times. J is TRBJ2-3 and V is TRBV11-2; the D gene could be TRBD1 or TRBD2 (6 bases each). Trimming pared 1 base from V and 1 base from J, leaving 21 bases between. Germline V gives CDR1 SGHAT, CDR2 FQNNGV. The CDR3 spans 19 residues. CDR3: CASSLGFLAGGRGTDTQYF. In DNA form, the CDR3 reads TGTGCCAGCAGCTTAGGTTTCCTAGCCGGGGGCCGGGGCACAGATACGCAGTATTTT.

This chain joins TRBV6-1 and TRBJ1-5; D is unresolved. Germline CDR1 reads MNHNS; CDR2 reads SASEGT. The CDR3 length is 12 residues. V shed 3 bases and J shed 7 bases, with 7 bases lying between them. In DNA, the CDR3 is TGTGCCAGCAGTGACGGTAGACAGCCCCAGCATTTT. Residues: CASSDGRQPQHF.

The chain links TRBV6-1 to TRBJ2-3, with D possibly being TRBD1 or TRBD2 (5 bases each). The CDR3 length is 15 residues. Germline V gives CDR1 MNHNS, CDR2 SASEGT. Trimming cost V 7 bases and J 2 bases, with 16 bases left between them. The CDR3 DNA is TGTGCCAGCAATTCTTGGGGGTCGAACACAGATACGCAGTATTTT. Translating it yields CASNSWGSNTDTQYF.

This chain links TRBV29-1 with TRBJ2-5; 8 nucleotides align to TRBD2. V lost 3 bases and J lost 4; bases outside the gene matches: 1. The germline V gene encodes CDR1 SQVTM and CDR2 ANQGSEA. The CDR3 sequence is 12 residues long. CDR3 residues: CSVDRGGETQYF. The DNA of the CDR3 is TGCAGCGTTGATCGGGGGGGAGAGACCCAGTACTTC. Complete variable domain (other parts from reference TRBV29-1 and TRBJ2-5): SAVISQKPSRDICQRGTSLTIQCQVDSQVTMMFWYRQQPGQSLTLIATANQGSEATYESGFVIDKFPISRPNLTFSTLTVSNMSPEDSSIYLCSVDRGGETQYFGPGTRLLVL.

The chain combines TRBV10-3 with TRBJ2-6; D gene unclear. This CDR3 comprises 15 residues. In germline, CDR1 is ENHRY, CDR2 SYGVKD. Trimming removed 6 bases at V and 4 bases at J, with 13 bases between. CDR3 nucleotides: TGTGCCATCAGCCCGACAAGTTCCGGGGCCAACGTCCTGACTTTC. Protein sequence: CAISPTSSGANVLTF.

The chain employs TRBV7-9 and TRBJ1-1; no firm D call. Germline V gene data show CDR1 as SEHNR and CDR2 as FQNEAQ (reference sequence). The CDR3 spans 15 residues. V gave up 0 bases and J gave up 3 bases, with 11 bases separating them. The CDR3 spells CASSLARLIYTEAFF. In DNA form, the CDR3 reads TGTGCCAGCAGCTTAGCCCGTCTTATTTACACTGAAGCTTTCTTT.

The J gene is TRBJ1-2, the V gene TRBV7-2, with 7 nucleotides matching TRBD1. Germline CDR1 and CDR2: SGHTA and FQGNSA. V lost 1 base to trimming and J lost 8 bases; unmatched junction nucleotides: 13. The CDR3 length is 16 residues. CDR3 in DNA: TGTGCCAGCAGCTTAGTTATCGGTCAGGGGGTTGGGGGCTACACCTTC. Its translation is CASSLVIGQGVGGYTF.

The rearrangement uses TRBV2 and TRBJ1-4, with TRBD1 matching 11 bases. Trimming took 7 bases from V and 3 from J; bases not matched to a gene: 4. This CDR3 has 15 residues. The germline gives CDR1 SNHLY, CDR2 FYNNEI. This CDR3 reads CASKGQGASNEKLFF. The CDR3 nucleotides read TGTGCCAGCAAAGGACAGGGGGCTTCTAATGAAAAACTGTTTTTT.

This chain joins TRBV6-1 and TRBJ2-1, with D possibly matching TRBD2 (6 bases). Germline V gene sequence: CDR1 MNHNS, CDR2 SASEGT. The CDR3 consists of 15 residues. Between the trimmed V and J ends, which lost 2 bases and 0 bases, there was a span of 8 bases. CDR3 DNA sequence: TGTGCCAGCAGTGAACTTAGCGGCTCCTACAATGAGCAGTTCTTC. It codes for CASSELSGSYNEQFF.